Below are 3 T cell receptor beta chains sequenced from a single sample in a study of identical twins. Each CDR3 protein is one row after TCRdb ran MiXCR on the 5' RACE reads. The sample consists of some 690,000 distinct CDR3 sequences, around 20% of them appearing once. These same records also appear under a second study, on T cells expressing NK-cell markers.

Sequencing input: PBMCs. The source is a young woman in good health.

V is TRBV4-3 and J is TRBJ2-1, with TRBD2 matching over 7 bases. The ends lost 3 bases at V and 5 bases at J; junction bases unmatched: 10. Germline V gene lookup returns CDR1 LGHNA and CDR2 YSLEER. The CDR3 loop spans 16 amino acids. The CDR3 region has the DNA TGCGCCAGCAGCCAGGTGGCGGGAGCTGACGACAATGAGCAGTTCTTC. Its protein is CASSQVAGADDNEQFF.

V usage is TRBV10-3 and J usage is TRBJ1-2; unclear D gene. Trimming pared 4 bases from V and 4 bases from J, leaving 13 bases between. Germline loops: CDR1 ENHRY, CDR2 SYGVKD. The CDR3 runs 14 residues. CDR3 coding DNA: TGTGCCATCAGTGGCGGCAGCATTGTCTATGGCTACACCTTC. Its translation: CAISGGSIVYGYTF.

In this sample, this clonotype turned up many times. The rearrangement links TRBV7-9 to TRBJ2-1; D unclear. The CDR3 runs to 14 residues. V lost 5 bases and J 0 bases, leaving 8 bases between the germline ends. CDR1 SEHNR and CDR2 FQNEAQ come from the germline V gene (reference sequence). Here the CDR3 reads CASSPRSSYNEQFF. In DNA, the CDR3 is TGTGCCAGCAGCCCCCGAAGCTCCTACAATGAGCAGTTCTTC.